The 30 T cell receptor beta chains below were found in one sample sequenced in a study of cytomegalovirus exposure and HLA in healthy donors. Primers included in the PCR were 60 Vbeta and 13 Jbeta primers. The table came from immunoSEQ multiplex PCR; TCRdb's copy has only in-frame clones and leaves some out. This table holds around 100,000 clones, about 60% found once. Sequences were obtained from PBMCs. All receptors come from a woman between 25 and 40 years old in good health and CMV-seronegative.

This chain uses TRBV19 with TRBJ1-1, with 8 bases aligning to TRBD1. The J segment lost 0 bases and the V segment lost 6 bases, leaving 12 bases of the junction unmatched. Germline values: CDR1 LNHDA, CDR2 SQIVND (reference sequence). The CDR3 consists of 17 residues. CDR3 region: CASSLEGQEGLNTEAFF. CDR3 DNA sequence: TGTGCCAGTAGCCTCGAGGGACAGGAGGGCCTGAACACTGAAGCTTTCTTT.

V gene TRBV4-1 combines with J gene TRBJ2-5; D not resolved. This CDR3 region has 14 residues. CDR1 and CDR2 from the germline V gene are MGHRA and YSYEKL. The V end was cut by 0 bases, the J end by 5 bases, with 10 bases between. CDR3 residues: CASSQDTVGETQYF. The CDR3 DNA reads as TGCGCCAGCAGCCAAGACACGGTCGGGGAGACCCAGTACTTC.

This clone was detected many times. CDR3 DNA sequence: TGTGCCTGGAGTGGGACAGGGAAAGCCAACTATGGCTACACCTTC. It is translated as CAWSGTGKANYGYTF. The J gene is TRBJ1-2, the V gene TRBV30, with 8 nucleotides matching TRBD1. Germline CDR1 and CDR2: GTSNPN and SVGIG (reference sequence). Trimming cost V 1 base and J 2 bases; bases outside gene matches: 6. This CDR3 spans 15 amino acids.

The chain combines TRBV4-3 with TRBJ2-7, with D perhaps matching TRBD1 (6 bases). V was clipped by 1 base and J by 2 bases, with 12 bases between them. The CDR3 runs to 15 residues. Germline CDR1 is LGHNA and CDR2 is YSLEER. CDR3 loop: CASSQVVTGTYEQYF. CDR3 DNA: TGCGCCAGCAGCCAAGTTGTAACAGGGACCTACGAGCAGTACTTC.

As to this clone: The junction departs from germline at one end; a sequencing error may be responsible. V and J are TRBV7-7 and TRBJ1-1, with D tentatively TRBD1 (5 bases). CDR1 is SSHAT, CDR2 FNYEAQ, per germline (reference sequence). This CDR3 is built from 16 residues. CDR3 region: CASRSCEAGGDTEAFF. Written as DNA, the CDR3 is TGTGCTAGCAGGTCCTGCGAGGCCGGGGGTGACACTGAAGCTTTCTTT.

The chain has TRBV12-5 and TRBJ2-7, with 7 nucleotides matching TRBD1. The trim removed 0 bases at V and 2 bases at J, leaving 10 bases unmatched. Germline V gene lookup returns CDR1 LGHNT and CDR2 FRNRAP. The CDR3 totals 17 residues. This CDR3 is CASGLVQGQSNPYEQYF. CDR3 in DNA: TGTGCTAGTGGTTTGGTACAGGGACAGAGCAACCCCTACGAGCAGTACTTC.

The V gene is TRBV6-6, the J gene TRBJ2-5; D might be TRBD2 (5 bases). The V and J ends lost 5 bases and 5 bases respectively, with 18 bases between them. Germline V gene data show CDR1 as MNHNY and CDR2 as SVGAGI (reference sequence). The CDR3 is made up of 15 amino acids. The CDR3 nucleotides are TGTGCCAGCAGTCCCCCCCTTCGGTGGAGGGAGACCCAGTACTTC. Residues: CASSPPLRWRETQYF.

This clone was seen only a few times. This rearrangement joins TRBV27 to TRBJ2-1; D call uncertain. Germline loops: CDR1 MNHEY, CDR2 SMNVEV (reference sequence). The CDR3 consists of 15 residues. V dropped 6 bases and J dropped 2 bases, with 14 bases sitting between them. The CDR3, as DNA: TGTGCCAGCAGCCCTACCAGGTTCGCCTACAATGAGCAGTTCTTC. Protein sequence: CASSPTRFAYNEQFF.

The chain couples TRBV27 to TRBJ1-2; 8 positions agree with TRBD1. The CDR3 extends over 12 amino acids. Trimming cost V 8 bases and J 4 bases; bases outside gene matches: 3. From germline, CDR1 is MNHEY and CDR2 SMNVEV (reference sequence). The CDR3 region has the DNA TGTGCCAGCGGACAGGGTAGCTATGGCTACACCTTC. It codes for CASGQGSYGYTF.

The gene calls are TRBV7-8 and TRBJ2-1, with TRBD1 matching 9 bases. Germline assignment: CDR1 SGHVS and CDR2 FQNEAQ. CDR3 length: 17 residues. V lost 4 bases to trimming and J lost 7 bases; unmatched junction nucleotides: 14. In DNA, the CDR3 is TGTGCCAGCAGCTCTCATAGTGGAACCGGGACAGGGAATGAGCAGTTCTTC. Translated: CASSSHSGTGTGNEQFF. Together with reference TRBV7-8 and TRBJ2-1, the CDR3 gives the full variable domain: GAGVSQSPRYKVAKRGQDVALRCDPISGHVSLFWYQQALGQGPEFLTYFQNEAQLDKSGLPSDRFFAERPEGSVSTLKIQRTQQEDSAVYLCASSSHSGTGTGNEQFFGPGTRLTVL.

The chain links TRBV5-4 to TRBJ2-5; D call uncertain. Trimming left V 2 bases short and J 4 bases short, with 9 bases between. The CDR3 covers 13 residues. Germline CDR1 is SGHNT and CDR2 is YYREEE (reference sequence). Written as DNA, the CDR3 is TGTGCCAGCAGCTTATCTCCGTCAGAGACCCAGTACTTC. Amino acids: CASSLSPSETQYF.

In its sample, this clone was seen a few times. The chain recombines TRBV14 with TRBJ2-1; 14 nucleotides line up with TRBD2. From germline, CDR1 is SGHDN and CDR2 FVKESK. The CDR3 has 17 residues. V shed 2 bases, J shed 10 bases, and the junction held 10 bases outside the gene matches. CDR3 loop: CASSQLRGLAGEEEQFF. In DNA form, the CDR3 reads TGTGCCAGCAGCCAACTGAGGGGACTAGCGGGAGAGGAGGAGCAGTTCTTC.

V is TRBV11-2 and J is TRBJ2-1; 7 nucleotides line up with TRBD1. The CDR3 length is 16 residues. After removal of 1 base from V and 0 bases from J, the junction contained 3 bases not matched to a gene. The V gene's germline CDR1 is SGHAT and CDR2 FQNNGV. The CDR3 region is CASSLGRGSSYNEQFF. CDR3 sequence (DNA): TGTGCCAGCAGCTTAGGCAGGGGGAGCTCCTACAATGAGCAGTTCTTC.

The chain links TRBV9 to TRBJ2-7; weak D call: TRBD1 (5 bases). Trimming removed 0 bases from V and 2 bases from J, with 9 bases in between. CDR1 is SGDLS, CDR2 YYNGEE, per germline. The CDR3 has 14 residues. In DNA, the CDR3 is TGTGCCAGCAGCGTAGATCCAGGGACCTACGAGCAGTACTTC. It translates to CASSVDPGTYEQYF.

This clone has just a few counts. V is TRBV27 and J is TRBJ2-7; 9 bases fit TRBD1. V lost 6 bases and J lost 6; bases outside the gene matches: 15. CDR3 length equals 16 residues. The germline CDR1 and CDR2 sequences are MNHEY and SMNVEV (reference sequence). The CDR3 here is CASRPTGGSRWGEQYF. DNA for the CDR3: TGTGCCAGCAGACCGACAGGGGGATCCCGATGGGGCGAGCAGTACTTC.

The rearrangement uses TRBV29-1 and TRBJ2-7, with D possibly TRBD2 on 5 matching bases. Germline V gene sequence: CDR1 SQVTM, CDR2 ANQGSEA. This CDR3 is 10 amino acids long. V lost 7 bases and J 2 bases, leaving 6 bases between the germline ends. Here the CDR3 reads CSAGTYEQYF. As DNA, the CDR3 is TGCAGCGCCGGGACCTACGAGCAGTACTTC.

In its sample, this clone was seen a few times. The J gene is TRBJ2-3, the V gene TRBV7-9; D is undetermined. V was trimmed by 5 bases and J by 4 bases, leaving 7 bases between them. The CDR3 contains 12 residues. Germline values: CDR1 SEHNR, CDR2 FQNEAQ (reference sequence). CDR3 bases: TGTGCCAGCAGCCAATACTCAGATACGCAGTATTTT. It encodes CASSQYSDTQYF.

This clone appeared a few times. This chain joins TRBV5-5 and TRBJ2-1, with a tentative D call TRBD1 (6 bases). The ends were cut back, 3 bases at V and 8 bases at J, with 21 bases in the middle. The CDR3 runs 16 residues. Germline values: CDR1 SGHKS, CDR2 YYEKEE (reference sequence). The CDR3: CASSSVNRVYGDEQFF. The CDR3 DNA reads as TGTGCCAGCAGCTCCGTAAACAGGGTATACGGTGATGAGCAGTTCTTC.

This clone has a single count. One junction end disagrees with the germline gene, perhaps due to a read error. At the DNA level, this CDR3 is encoded by other sequences in the same sample as well. V usage is TRBV7-9 and J usage is TRBJ1-1, with 7 bases matching TRBD1. The CDR3 contains 14 residues. Germline-derived CDR1 and CDR2 are SEHNR and FQNEAQ (reference sequence). The CDR3 here is CASSLATGSTEAFF. Written as DNA, the CDR3 is TGTGCCAGCAGCCTAGCGACAGGGTCCACTGAAGCTTTCTTT.

CDR3 bases: TGTGCCAGCAGTTACTCTGCGGCCGAGCAGTACTTC. Protein: CASSYSAAEQYF. This chain connects TRBV6-6 to TRBJ2-7; D gene ambiguous. The V gene's germline CDR1 is MNHNY and CDR2 SVGAGI (reference sequence). Trimming took 0 bases from V and 6 from J, leaving 6 bases between them. The CDR3 contains 12 residues.

The chain uses TRBV5-1 and TRBJ1-1; a weak D match, TRBD1 (5 bases). The CDR3 length is 12 residues. Germline values: CDR1 SGHRS, CDR2 YFSETQ. V lost 0 bases and J 7 bases, leaving 7 bases between the germline ends. The CDR3 DNA is TGCGCCAGCAGCTTGGGCCAGGGTGAAGCTTTCTTT. As protein: CASSLGQGEAFF. The full variable domain, completed using reference TRBV5-1 and TRBJ1-1, is KAGVTQTPRYLIKTRGQQVTLSCSPISGHRSVSWYQQTPGQGLQFLFEYFSETQRNKGNFPGRFSGRQFSNSRSEMNVSTLELGDSALYLCASSLGQGEAFFGQGTRLTVV.

The chain is built from TRBV6-5 and TRBJ2-7, with TRBD2 as a possible D gene (5 bases). The V end lost 0 bases, the J end lost 4 bases, and 16 bases lay between the germline ends. The length of the CDR3 is 16 residues. CDR1 and CDR2 from the germline V gene are MNHEY and SVGAGI. CDR3 in amino acids: CASSYSRGSAFYEQYF. The CDR3 DNA follows: TGTGCCAGCAGTTACTCGAGAGGGTCAGCCTTTTACGAGCAGTACTTC.

The chain is built from TRBV29-1 and TRBJ1-2; tentatively, D is TRBD1 (6 bases). Trimming stripped 0 bases from V and 8 bases from J, with 13 bases between. From germline, CDR1 is SQVTM and CDR2 ANQGSEA. The CDR3 has 13 residues. CDR3 sequence reads: CSVEDPNRAGYTF. In DNA form, the CDR3 reads TGCAGCGTTGAAGATCCCAACAGGGCGGGCTACACCTTC.

The chain is built from TRBV15 and TRBJ2-5; TRBD2 agrees at 9 bases. The germline CDR1 and CDR2 sequences are LNHNV and YYDKDF (reference sequence). V was pared by 0 bases and J by 5 bases, with 1 base of the junction left unmatched. The CDR3 extends over 14 amino acids. CDR3 in DNA: TGTGCCACCAGCAGAGACAGCGGGAGGGAGACCCAGTACTTC. Translation: CATSRDSGRETQYF.

This chain uses TRBV30 with TRBJ2-2; D is unresolved. The germline V gene has CDR1 GTSNPN and CDR2 SVGIG (reference sequence). This CDR3 contains 13 residues. Trimming pared 2 bases from V and 6 bases from J, leaving 10 bases between. The CDR3 region is CAWSRRGAGELFF. The CDR3 DNA follows: TGTGCCTGGAGTCGTCGAGGCGCCGGGGAGCTGTTTTTT.

There are a few counts of this clone. The chain uses TRBV28 and TRBJ2-7; no definite D call. The CDR3 is made up of 13 amino acids. V lost 2 bases, J lost 5 bases, and 10 bases lay in between. Germline V CDR1 and CDR2: MDHEN, SYDVKM. In DNA form, the CDR3 reads TGTGCCAGCAGTTTACAGGCCCGCGACGAGCAGTACTTC. Residues: CASSLQARDEQYF.

The rearrangement links TRBV7-9 to TRBJ1-2; D gene ambiguous. The CDR3 has 14 residues. Germline V gene lookup returns CDR1 SEHNR and CDR2 FQNEAQ (reference sequence). V was shortened by 2 bases and J by 6 bases, with 13 bases between the two germline ends. The CDR3 DNA is TGTGCCAGCAGCTTAATTGGAGAGAAGGATGGCTACACCTTC. Residues: CASSLIGEKDGYTF.

CDR3 bases: TGTGCCAGCTCACCACAGCAGGACACTGAAGCTTTCTTT. Protein: CASSPQQDTEAFF. The rearrangement joins TRBV18 to TRBJ1-1; D is unresolved. V was cut by 1 base and J by 3 bases, with 6 bases left in between. Looked up from germline, CDR1 is KGHSH and CDR2 is LQKENI. This CDR3 region has 13 residues.

CDR3 nucleotide sequence: TGTGCCAGCAGCGTACAGGGCTACGAGCAGTACTTC. It is translated as CASSVQGYEQYF. This chain links TRBV11-2 with TRBJ2-7; possibly TRBD1 for D (6 bases). Germline CDR1 SGHAT, CDR2 FQNNGV. Trimming shortened V by 5 bases and J by 3 bases, and 8 bases separated the two germline ends. This CDR3 is 12 amino acids long.

The chain employs TRBV4-1 and TRBJ2-2; D call uncertain. V was trimmed by 6 bases and J by 4 bases, leaving 3 bases between them. The CDR3 extends over 11 amino acids. CDR1 is MGHRA, CDR2 YSYEKL, per germline. The CDR3 loop reads CASSSTGELFF. The CDR3, as DNA: TGCGCCAGCAGTAGCACCGGGGAGCTGTTTTTT.